The 9 T cell receptor beta chains below all came from one sample that was sequenced in a study of siplizumab effects on memory and regulatory T cells. Sequencing used immunoSEQ multiplex PCR; TCRdb keeps in-frame clones, though not all of them. The profile covers about 100,000 clones, with 80% to 95% appearing a single time and around 0.15% taken by the ten largest. The sample consisted of CD4+ T cells sorted from blood. The source of these receptors is a human donor in good health.

The chain employs TRBV5-6 and TRBJ1-2; TRBD1 matches 7 bases. This CDR3 comprises 15 residues. V shed 0 bases, J shed 7 bases, and the junction held 9 bases outside the gene matches. The germline CDR1 and CDR2 sequences are SGHDT and YYEEEE. CDR3 nucleotides: TGTGCCAGCAGCTTGGGGCAGGGGGTGACTTCTGGCTACACCTTC. The encoded protein is CASSLGQGVTSGYTF.

CDR3 amino acids: CAISEGEVNTEAFF. CDR3 bases: TGTGCCATCAGTGAAGGTGAGGTGAACACTGAAGCTTTCTTT. The V call is TRBV10-3, the J call TRBJ1-1; D is ambiguous. CDR1 is ENHRY and CDR2 is SYGVKD in the germline V gene. Deletions cut 3 bases from V and 0 bases from J, with 8 bases between. CDR3 length equals 14 residues.

The chain joins TRBV18 to TRBJ1-2; 8 bases are shared with TRBD1. Germline V CDR1 and CDR2: KGHSH, LQKENI. The CDR3 is 17 residues long. Germline trimming cut 4 bases from V and 3 bases from J; bases unmatched to any gene: 13. CDR3 sequence reads: CASSLAGGANLDYGYTF. In DNA, the CDR3 is TGTGCCAGCTCACTAGCAGGGGGCGCGAATTTGGACTATGGCTACACCTTC.

The chain has TRBV7-2 and TRBJ2-3; possibly TRBD2 for D (7 bases). V shed 6 bases and J shed 0 bases, with 22 bases lying between them. The germline V gene has CDR1 SGHTA and CDR2 FQGNSA. This CDR3 has 18 residues. In DNA form, the CDR3 reads TGTGCCAGCAGAACCACACATAAGGGGGGGGCTAGCACAGATACGCAGTATTTT. It specifies CASRTTHKGGASTDTQYF.

As regards this clone: An end of the junction does not agree with germline; a read error may underlie this. Other DNA sequences in the sample encode the same CDR3. V usage is TRBV27 and J usage is TRBJ2-2; possibly TRBD2 for D (6 bases). The germline V gene has CDR1 MNHEY and CDR2 SMNVEV (reference sequence). CDR3 length: 13 amino acids. CDR3 sequence reads: CASKGLNTGELFF. The CDR3 DNA sequence: TGTGCTAGCAAGGGACTCAACACCGGGGAGCTGTTTTTT.

This chain uses TRBV12-5 with TRBJ2-5; a possible D gene is TRBD1 (6 bases). V was cut by 6 bases and J by 1 base, with 12 bases left in between. The CDR3 runs to 14 residues. Germline-derived CDR1 and CDR2 are LGHNT and FRNRAP. CDR3 amino acids: CASGRDTLQETQYF. In nucleotides, the CDR3 is TGTGCTAGTGGAAGGGACACACTCCAAGAGACCCAGTACTTC.

The chain carries TRBV13 and TRBJ2-1; D may be TRBD1 (5 bases). V was shortened by 8 bases and J by 10 bases, with 18 bases between the two germline ends. Germline-derived CDR1 and CDR2 are PRHDT and FYEKMQ (reference sequence). There are 13 residues in the CDR3. CDR3 nucleotide sequence: TGTGCCAGCGGTCCAGGCAGGGTAAACGAGCAGTTCTTC. Protein: CASGPGRVNEQFF.

V usage is TRBV5-1 and J usage is TRBJ1-3; a weak D match, TRBD1 (6 bases). The CDR3 runs 16 residues. With 4 bases removed from V and 8 bases from J, the gap between germline ends came to 22 bases. Looked up from germline, CDR1 is SGHRS and CDR2 is YFSETQ. As DNA, the CDR3 is TGCGCCAGCAGCATCGGGACAAACTCACCTATGGACACCATATATTTT. As protein: CASSIGTNSPMDTIYF.

The chain has TRBV11-2 and TRBJ2-3, with D perhaps TRBD1 (5 bases). Germline CDR1 and CDR2: SGHAT and FQNNGV. The ends were cut back, 6 bases at V and 3 bases at J, with 10 bases in the middle. The CDR3 extends over 13 amino acids. The CDR3 nucleotides read TGTGCCAGCAGGCCACAGGCGACAGATACGCAGTATTTT. Translation gives CASRPQATDTQYF.